One sample yielded the 28 T cell receptor beta chains listed below, sequenced in a study of radiotherapy plus CTLA-4 blockade in lung cancer. The table came from immunoSEQ multiplex PCR; TCRdb's copy has only in-frame clones and leaves some out. The repertoire holds about 62,000 clones, around three quarters seen once, with approximately 4% in the top ten. Sequenced here: peripheral blood, sampled from a patient treated with radiotherapy plus ipilimumab. Receptors originate from a human donor with non-small cell lung cancer who had a complete response to radiotherapy plus ipilimumab.

The chain employs TRBV18 and TRBJ1-4; D is uncertain. Germline V gene lookup returns CDR1 KGHSH and CDR2 LQKENI. CDR3 length equals 14 residues. Deletions cut 3 bases from V and 0 bases from J, with 5 bases between. Written as DNA, the CDR3 is TGTGCCAGCTCACCGACTGCAACTAATGAAAAACTGTTTTTT. Its protein product is CASSPTATNEKLFF.

The V call is TRBV6-6, the J call TRBJ2-2; TRBD1 or TRBD2 may be the D gene (5 bases each). The CDR3 totals 14 residues. V was trimmed by 2 bases and J by 9 bases, leaving 13 bases between them. The germline V gene has CDR1 MNHNY and CDR2 SVGAGI (reference sequence). The CDR3 coding sequence is TGTGCCAGCAGTTACCCAGACGGGGCCCGGGAGCTGTTTTTT. This translates into CASSYPDGARELFF.

The chain links TRBV5-8 to TRBJ2-3; TRBD2 aligns across 9 bases. CDR1 and CDR2 (germline): SGHTS, YDEGEE. The CDR3 runs 15 residues. The ends lost 2 bases at V and 4 bases at J; junction bases unmatched: 5. The CDR3 coding sequence is TGTGCCAGCAGCTTCTTGTTAGCGGGAGCAGATACGCAGTATTTT. Translating it yields CASSFLLAGADTQYF.

V usage is TRBV18 and J usage is TRBJ2-2; D possibly matches TRBD1 or TRBD2 (6 bases each). The germline V and J ends were trimmed by 5 bases and 4 bases, with 20 bases remaining between them. The CDR3 extends over 17 amino acids. CDR1 is KGHSH and CDR2 is LQKENI in the germline V gene. DNA for the CDR3: TGTGCCAGCTCAGGTGCGGGACAAACCTTGTCCACCGGGGAGCTGTTTTTT. This gives the protein CASSGAGQTLSTGELFF.

The chain recombines TRBV4-1 with TRBJ2-1; 7 nucleotides agree with TRBD2. The CDR3 consists of 16 residues. The germline V gene has CDR1 MGHRA and CDR2 YSYEKL. V trimming: 1 base; J trimming: 5 bases; junction bases outside the gene matches: 8. The DNA for the CDR3 is TGCGCCAGCAGCCAAGGGAATGGCGGGAGCCACAATGAGCAGTTCTTC. Protein: CASSQGNGGSHNEQFF.

The chain links TRBV5-4 to TRBJ2-7; TRBD2 aligns across 8 bases. CDR3 length: 14 residues. CDR1 is SGHNT, CDR2 YYREEE, per germline (reference sequence). V dropped 4 bases and J dropped 1; count of bases not matched to a gene: 4. The CDR3 DNA reads TGTGCCAGCAGCGCCGGGGGGGGTTCCTACGAGCAGTACTTC. It specifies CASSAGGGSYEQYF.

The chain carries TRBV2 and TRBJ2-1, with 12 bases identical to TRBD1. The CDR3 consists of 15 residues. Unmatched junction bases numbered 7, after V lost 6 bases and J lost 7 bases. Germline V CDR1 and CDR2: SNHLY, FYNNEI. In DNA, the CDR3 is TGTGCCAGCAGGCCACCGGGACAGGGGGCAAATGAGCAGTTCTTC. This codes for CASRPPGQGANEQFF.

This clone was seen only a few times. CDR3 coding DNA: TGTGCCAGCAGGCCCTTCAGGGATTCTCTCGTCCTGACTTTC. Amino acid sequence: CASRPFRDSLVLTF. This chain uses TRBV6-6 with TRBJ2-6; D possibly corresponds to TRBD1 (5 bases). The V gene lost 6 bases and the J gene lost 12 bases, with 18 bases spanning the gap. From germline, CDR1 is MNHNY and CDR2 SVGAGI (reference sequence). This CDR3 has 14 residues.

This clone was seen a single time. This sequence joins TRBV6-5 and TRBJ2-7, with TRBD1 matching 9 bases. Per the germline V gene, CDR1 is MNHEY and CDR2 is SVGAGI. After removal of 2 bases from V and 2 bases from J, the junction contained 4 bases not matched to a gene. CDR3 size: 15 residues. This CDR3 is CASSYTGTGPYEQYF. DNA of the CDR3: TGTGCCAGCAGTTACACTGGGACAGGGCCCTACGAGCAGTACTTC.

V and J are TRBV5-1 and TRBJ2-1; D is perhaps TRBD2 (6 bases). The CDR3 spans 14 residues. V was cut by 2 bases and J by 6 bases, with 12 bases left in between. Germline values: CDR1 SGHRS, CDR2 YFSETQ. In nucleotides, the CDR3 is TGCGCCAGCAGCTTTTACCAGGGAGGCAATGAGCAGTTCTTC. Its translation: CASSFYQGGNEQFF.

This clone has a handful of counts. V is TRBV30 and J is TRBJ2-5; 10 bases line up with TRBD2. The trim removed 5 bases at V and 5 bases at J, leaving 2 bases unmatched. Germline V lookup: CDR1 GTSNPN, CDR2 SVGIG (reference sequence). The CDR3 contains 12 residues. DNA for the CDR3: TGTGCCTGGGAAGCGGGAGGGGAGACCCAGTACTTC. Translating it yields CAWEAGGETQYF.

This chain uses TRBV7-2 with TRBJ2-2; no definite D call. The V end was cut by 5 bases, the J end by 2 bases, with 6 bases between. From germline, CDR1 is SGHTA and CDR2 FQGNSA. This CDR3 region has 13 residues. The CDR3 nucleotides are TGTGCCAGCAGCGTAATAAACACCGGGGAGCTGTTTTTT. As protein: CASSVINTGELFF.

With regard to this clone: Sequence at one end of the junction differs from germline and may be a read error. CDR3 residues: CTSSTGGGELFF. CDR3 DNA sequence: TGCACCAGCAGCACAGGGGGCGGGGAGCTGTTTTTT. This rearrangement joins TRBV5-1 to TRBJ2-2; 8 positions match TRBD1. In germline, CDR1 is SGHRS, CDR2 YFSETQ. CDR3 length: 12 residues.

The chain employs TRBV27 and TRBJ2-6; no definite D call. This CDR3 is built from 14 residues. Germline V gene lookup returns CDR1 MNHEY and CDR2 SMNVEV (reference sequence). The V end lost 4 bases, the J end lost 0 bases, and 4 bases lay between the germline ends. This CDR3 is CASSSLSGANVLTF. CDR3 bases: TGTGCCAGCAGTTCCCTCTCTGGGGCCAACGTCCTGACTTTC.

The CDR3 bases are TGTGCCAGCAGGCGAGACAGAAACTACAATGAGCAGTTCTTC. Its translation: CASRRDRNYNEQFF. This rearrangement joins TRBV28 to TRBJ2-1; TRBD1 is a possible D gene (5 bases). V lost 6 bases, J lost 3 bases, and 12 bases lay in between. The germline CDR1 and CDR2 sequences are MDHEN and SYDVKM. This CDR3 has 14 amino acids. Using reference TRBV28 and TRBJ2-1 for the parts outside the CDR3, the full variable domain is DVKVTQSSRYLVKRTGEKVFLECVQDMDHENMFWYRQDPGLGLRLIYFSYDVKMKEKGDIPEGYSVSREKKERFSLILESASTNQTSMYLCASRRDRNYNEQFFGPGTRLTVL.

The V and J genes are TRBV27 and TRBJ1-1; 7 bases are a match to TRBD1. Germline V gene sequence: CDR1 MNHEY, CDR2 SMNVEV (reference sequence). CDR3 length: 13 residues. V lost 5 bases to trimming and J lost 6 bases; unmatched junction nucleotides: 6. The CDR3 sequence: CASSNRGASEAFF. As DNA, the CDR3 is TGTGCCAGCAGTAACAGGGGCGCCTCTGAAGCTTTCTTT.

This chain uses TRBV6-5 with TRBJ2-1, with D possibly being TRBD2 (6 bases). Deletions cut 5 bases from V and 7 bases from J, with 12 bases between. The CDR3 sequence is 13 residues long. CDR1 and CDR2 from the germline V gene are MNHEY and SVGAGI. CDR3 in DNA: TGTGCCAGCAGTATAGCGGAGTGGAATGAGCAGTTCTTC. It translates to CASSIAEWNEQFF.

The gene calls are TRBV27 and TRBJ2-7; 12 bases are shared with TRBD2. The length of the CDR3 is 15 residues. V shed 5 bases, J shed 3 bases, and the junction held 5 bases outside the gene matches. CDR1 is MNHEY and CDR2 is SMNVEV in the germline V gene (reference sequence). The CDR3 DNA follows: TGTGCCAGCAGTCTAACTAGCGGGGGGATCTACGAGCAGTACTTC. It yields the protein CASSLTSGGIYEQYF.

The genes are TRBV7-2 and TRBJ2-2; D assignment may be TRBD1 or TRBD2 (6 bases each). With 7 bases removed from V and 5 bases from J, the gap between germline ends came to 14 bases. This CDR3 contains 14 residues. Germline V gene sequence: CDR1 SGHTA, CDR2 FQGNSA. This CDR3 is CASTTGAGTGELFF. For the CDR3, the DNA is TGTGCCAGCACCACGGGGGCCGGGACCGGGGAGCTGTTTTTT. The variable domain in full, completed from reference TRBV7-2 and TRBJ2-2, reads GAGVSQSPSNKVTEKGKDVELRCDPISGHTALYWYRQSLGQGLEFLIYFQGNSAPDKSGLPSDRFSAERTGGSVSTLTIQRTQQEDSAVYLCASTTGAGTGELFFGEGSRLTVL.

This chain connects TRBV30 to TRBJ2-5; 7 positions agree with TRBD1. The ends lost 3 bases at V and 5 bases at J; junction bases unmatched: 6. From germline, CDR1 is GTSNPN and CDR2 SVGIG (reference sequence). The CDR3 sequence is 13 residues long. This CDR3 reads CAWSHRGMETQYF. In DNA, the CDR3 is TGTGCCTGGAGCCACAGGGGTATGGAGACCCAGTACTTC.

The V gene is TRBV9, the J gene TRBJ2-5, with D maybe TRBD2 (5 bases). The ends were cut back, 6 bases at V and 7 bases at J, with 22 bases in the middle. The CDR3 covers 15 residues. The germline gives CDR1 SGDLS, CDR2 YYNGEE. The CDR3 region is CASTYKSGGLGTQYF. The CDR3 bases are TGTGCCAGCACCTACAAATCTGGCGGGTTGGGGACCCAGTACTTC.

Only a few counts were recorded for this clone. The chain has TRBV7-2 and TRBJ1-1; a possible D gene is TRBD1 (5 bases). CDR3 length: 15 residues. The V gene's germline CDR1 is SGHTA and CDR2 FQGNSA. V lost 5 bases to trimming and J lost 0 bases, with 13 bases between them. CDR3 DNA: TGTGCCAGCAGCAGGGGAGTCAATCTGAACACTGAAGCTTTCTTT. This translates into CASSRGVNLNTEAFF.

This chain links TRBV6-5 with TRBJ1-1; D might be TRBD1 (6 bases). The CDR3 has 15 amino acids. CDR1 MNHEY and CDR2 SVGAGI come from the germline V gene. V lost 4 bases and J 1 base, leaving 13 bases between the germline ends. The CDR3 protein is CASSSSDRRNTEAFF. The CDR3 bases are TGTGCCAGCAGTTCCTCGGACAGACGGAACACTGAAGCTTTCTTT.

The chain links TRBV6-1 to TRBJ1-5; TRBD1 aligns across 10 bases. This CDR3 has 15 amino acids. The V gene end was trimmed by 6 bases and the J gene end by 3 bases; junction bases not matched to a gene: 5. Germline V gene sequence: CDR1 MNHNS, CDR2 SASEGT. The CDR3 region is CASRQGTGDNQPQHF. DNA for the CDR3: TGTGCCAGCAGACAAGGGACAGGGGACAATCAGCCCCAGCATTTT.

The table lists this clone with a few counts. The CDR3 loop is CATSRDRGLGQPQHF. The DNA for the CDR3 is TGTGCCACCAGCAGAGATCGGGGGCTGGGTCAGCCCCAGCATTTT. The chain employs TRBV15 and TRBJ1-5, with a tentative D call TRBD1 (6 bases). V lost 0 bases and J lost 6, with 12 bases in between. Germline CDR1 is LNHNV and CDR2 is YYDKDF (reference sequence). This CDR3 has 15 amino acids.

The chain has TRBV19 and TRBJ1-1; D is possibly TRBD1 (5 bases). V lost 3 bases and J lost 1, with 12 bases in between. The CDR3 contains 15 residues. CDR1 and CDR2 (germline): LNHDA, SQIVND (reference sequence). CDR3 sequence: CASSIQGRTNTEAFF. The CDR3 coding sequence is TGTGCCAGTAGTATTCAGGGTCGAACGAACACTGAAGCTTTCTTT. The full variable domain, completed using reference TRBV19 and TRBJ1-1, is DGGITQSPKYLFRKEGQNVTLSCEQNLNHDAMYWYRQDPGQGLRLIYYSQIVNDFQKGDIAEGYSVSREKKESFPLTVTSAQKNPTAFYLCASSIQGRTNTEAFFGQGTRLTVV.

This clone was seen a few times. This chain joins TRBV10-1 and TRBJ1-3; D remains ambiguous. There are 11 residues in the CDR3. The V end was cut by 2 bases, the J end by 4 bases, with 0 bases between. CDR1 and CDR2 (germline): WNHNN, SYGVQD (reference sequence). This chain's CDR3 is CASSEGNTIYF. In DNA, the CDR3 is TGCGCCAGCAGTGAGGGAAACACCATATATTTT.

This sequence joins TRBV27 and TRBJ2-1; TRBD2 agrees at 9 bases. V lost 2 bases and J lost 1; bases outside the gene matches: 0. Germline lookup yields CDR1 MNHEY and CDR2 SMNVEV (reference sequence). There are 15 residues in the CDR3. The CDR3 DNA reads as TGTGCCAGCAGTTTACTAGCGGGGTCCTACAATGAGCAGTTCTTC. Its protein product is CASSLLAGSYNEQFF.